Listed below are T cell receptor beta chains from one sample, sequenced in a study of blood T cells in healthy people across ages. Via MiXCR, TCRdb re-called the 5' RACE reads, giving one row per CDR3 protein. In the table there are roughly 1,700,000 distinct CDR3 sequences, 28% of which are singletons. The sample was blood. Receptor source: a woman under 40 in good health. CDR3s include the opening cysteine and the closing phenylalanine or tryptophan. A D gene is named only where the DNA matches it firmly. Clone sizes are given selectively: once, few, many, or a class where the clone is expanded.

TRBV12-3/TRBV12-4	TRBJ2-5	TRBD2	few	TGTGCCAGCAGTTTCCGGACGACTAGCGCGGTGGAGACCCAGTACTTC	CASSFRTTSAVETQYF
TRBV7-2	TRBJ1-1	-	-	TGTGCCAGCAGCTTCAGGGCTTCGGTCACTGAAGCTTTCTTT	CASSFRASVTEAFF
TRBV5-1	TRBJ2-7	TRBD1	many	TGCGCCAGCAGCCCTTCGGACAGGTTAAACGAGCAGTACTTC	CASSPSDRLNEQYF
TRBV30	TRBJ2-4	-	-	TGTGCCTGGACCAAAGGGGACATTCAGTACTTC	CAWTKGDIQYF
TRBV13	TRBJ2-1	-	-	TGTGCCAGCAGCAGCTACGGGGTTAGCTCCTACAATGAGCAGTTCTTC	CASSSYGVSSYNEQFF
TRBV20-1	TRBJ1-5	TRBD1	many	TGCAGTGCTACCGGGACAGGGTTTCAGCCCCAGCATTTT	CSATGTGFQPQHF
TRBV5-6	TRBJ2-6	-	-	TGTGCCAGCCTACTAGAGGGGATAGGATCTGGGGCCAACGTCCTGACTTTC	CASLLEGIGSGANVLTF
TRBV19	TRBJ2-5	-	-	TGTGCCAGTAGGTCGGGGGCCCTCCACCAAGAGACCCAGTACTTC	CASRSGALHQETQYF
TRBV24-1	TRBJ2-1	TRBD2	-	TGTGCCAGACGTCGTCCGGGGGGATGTGACAATGAGCAGTTCTTC	CARRRPGGCDNEQFF
TRBV12-3/TRBV12-4	TRBJ2-6	TRBD1	-	TGTGCCAGCAGCAAAGGACAGGCTAACTCTGGGGCCAACGTCCTGACTTTC	CASSKGQANSGANVLTF
TRBV12-3/TRBV12-4	TRBJ1-4	TRBD1	-	TGTGCCAGCAGACTCAGGGGGCTGGAGGCAACTAATGAAAAACTGTTTTTT	CASRLRGLEATNEKLFF
TRBV20-1	TRBJ1-2	TRBD1	few	TGCAGTGCTAGGGTGACAGGGGGCAGGGATGGCTACACCTTC	CSARVTGGRDGYTF
TRBV5-4	TRBJ2-1	-	few	TGTGCCAGCAGCTTGGATGAGGGTAGTTCTATTATTGAGCAGTTCTTC	CASSLDEGSSIIEQFF
TRBV7-2	TRBJ2-7	-	-	TGTGCCAGCAGCTTTTTAGCAGTGAAGTACGAGCAGTACTTC	CASSFLAVKYEQYF
TRBV4-3	TRBJ2-7	-	many	TGCGCCAGCAGCCAAGATTGGCGAGCAATAGCTTACGAGCAGTACTTC	CASSQDWRAIAYEQYF
TRBV12-3/TRBV12-4	TRBJ2-3	TRBD1	-	TGTGCCAGCATCCACAGGGGGTGGACAGATACGCAGTATTTT	CASIHRGWTDTQYF
TRBV29-1	TRBJ2-1	-	many	TGCAGCACCGGGACCACCTACAATGAGCAGTTCTTC	CSTGTTYNEQFF
TRBV18	TRBJ1-2	-	-	TGTGCCAGCTCACCACAAGAGGAAAACTATGGCTACACCTTC	CASSPQEENYGYTF
TRBV7-2	TRBJ2-7	-	few	TGTGCCAGCAGCTTACCCAATGTCTCGAGCCAGGGTTTCTCCTACGAGCAGTACTTC	CASSLPNVSSQGFSYEQYF
TRBV6-6	TRBJ2-1	TRBD1	few	TGTGCCAGCAGTGTACAGGGGGATGAGCAGTTCTTC	CASSVQGDEQFF
TRBV4-3	TRBJ1-2	-	many	TGCGCCAGCAGCCAGGATTTGGGAGATGGCTACACCTTC	CASSQDLGDGYTF
TRBV12-3/TRBV12-4	TRBJ2-7	-	many	TGTGCCAGCAGTTTACGACCCCTCTACGAGCAGTACTTC	CASSLRPLYEQYF
TRBV11-2	TRBJ1-6	-	-	TGTGCCAGCAGCTTAGAGTGGCAGAGTAATTCACCCCTCCACTTT	CASSLEWQSNSPLHF
TRBV28	TRBJ2-1	TRBD1	-	TGTGCCAGCAGTTCTGGGCCGGAGACAGGGGGAAATGAGCAGTTCTTC	CASSSGPETGGNEQFF
TRBV20-1	TRBJ2-3	TRBD1	few	TGCAGTGCCAGGGACAGGGTTTTTTCAGATACGCAGTATTTT	CSARDRVFSDTQYF
TRBV27	TRBJ2-7	-	-	TGTGCCAGCTCTTTCCTCCTTTCGAGCTCCTACGAGCAGTACTTC	CASSFLLSSSYEQYF
TRBV7-6	TRBJ2-7	TRBD2	many	TGTGCCAGCAGCTTGGGGACTAGCGGGGGTGAGTACGAGCAGTACTTC	CASSLGTSGGEYEQYF
TRBV7-9	TRBJ1-5	-	-	TGTGCCAGCAGCTTAGATCGGTTTGGCAGTTATAGCAATCAGCCCCAGCATTTT	CASSLDRFGSYSNQPQHF
TRBV20-1	TRBJ2-7	-	-	TGCAGTGCTAGAGAAAGTGGGAGAATGTACGAGCAGTACTTC	CSARESGRMYEQYF
TRBV2	TRBJ2-3	TRBD2	-	TGTGCCAGCAGTGATCCGGGAGGAGCAGATACGCAGTATTTT	CASSDPGGADTQYF
TRBV5-1	TRBJ2-7	TRBD1	many	TGCGCCAGCAGCTCCTTACCCACAGGGGGCTACGAGCAGTACTTC	CASSSLPTGGYEQYF
TRBV2	TRBJ2-1	-	-	TGTGCCAGCAGTCCCACCCTACAGCGTCCCAACAATGAGCAGTTCTTC	CASSPTLQRPNNEQFF
TRBV2	TRBJ2-7	-	-	TGTGCCACCGAGCTGGGGGCGGGAGTGAGCGAGCAGTACTTC	CATELGAGVSEQYF
TRBV10-3	TRBJ2-3	TRBD2	-	TGTGCCATAGCTAGCGGGGGGCCAATTGGCACAGATACGCAGTATTTT	CAIASGGPIGTDTQYF
TRBV12-5	TRBJ2-5	-	few	TGTGCTAGTGGCTTCAGGGGCCAAGAGACCCAGTACTTC	CASGFRGQETQYF
TRBV5-1	TRBJ2-1	TRBD1	many	TGCGCCAGCAGCTTGGGCAGAGACAGGGGGCAACTGGACAATGAGCAGTTCTTC	CASSLGRDRGQLDNEQFF
TRBV29-1	TRBJ2-3	-	-	TGCAGCTCGGGCGGGGATGTGGGCACAGATACGCAGTATTTT	CSSGGDVGTDTQYF
TRBV21-1	TRBJ2-7	-	many	TGTGCCAGCAGCTCACGTAGGGGGGGCGCCCCCTCCTACGAGCAGTACTTC	CASSSRRGGAPSYEQYF
TRBV28	TRBJ1-5	-	-	TGTGCCGGAGGGGAAGGGGGTCAGCCCCAGCATTTT	CAGGEGGQPQHF
TRBV29-1	TRBJ1-4	TRBD1	many	TGCAGCGTCGCAAAGGGACAGCCAAATGAAAAACTGTTTTTT	CSVAKGQPNEKLFF
TRBV29-1	TRBJ1-4	-	many	TGCAGCGTTGCGCACAGGAGAAATGAAAAACTGTTTTTT	CSVAHRRNEKLFF
TRBV6-5	TRBJ1-1	-	-	TGTGCCAGCACTTCCTTCTGGGGGCAAATGAACACTGAAGCTTTCTTT	CASTSFWGQMNTEAFF
TRBV9	TRBJ1-1	-	-	TGTGCCAGCAGCGTAGGACAGAGGGAAACTGAAGCTTTCTTT	CASSVGQRETEAFF
TRBV18	TRBJ2-5	TRBD1	many	TGTGCCAGCTCACCACCGGGACAGCAAGAGACCCAGTACTTC	CASSPPGQQETQYF
TRBV27	TRBJ2-3	-	-	TGTGCCAGCAGTTTACAGGGTTGGGATACGCAGTATTTT	CASSLQGWDTQYF
TRBV5-1	TRBJ2-7	-	many	TGCGCCAGTAAGGATCAGGCTTACGAGCAGTACTTC	CASKDQAYEQYF
TRBV5-1	TRBJ2-5	TRBD1	-	TGCGCCAGCAGCACAACAGGGGAAGAGACCCAGTACTTC	CASSTTGEETQYF
TRBV20-1	TRBJ2-1	TRBD2	-	TGCAGTGCCGGGGGGGCATTTTCAAATGAGCAGTTCTTC	CSAGGAFSNEQFF
TRBV7-2	TRBJ2-1	-	-	TGTGCCAGCAGCTTAGGGCCGCGGGGAGAGACCCAGTTCTTC	CASSLGPRGETQFF
TRBV28	TRBJ1-5	-	-	TGTGCCAGCAGGGGGTCTAGTCAGCCCCAGCATTTT	CASRGSSQPQHF
TRBV6-4	TRBJ1-6	-	-	TGTGCCAGCAGTACTGGGGGGGCTGATTCACCCCTCCACTTT	CASSTGGADSPLHF
TRBV29-1	TRBJ2-2	-	-	TGCAGCGCCCTTCCAGAAGCACTTAACACCGGGGAGCTGTTTTTT	CSALPEALNTGELFF
TRBV20-1	TRBJ2-1	-	few	TGCAGTGCGGCAGAGGGTGAGCAGTTCTTC	CSAAEGEQFF
TRBV12-3/TRBV12-4	TRBJ1-2	-	-	TGTGCCAGCACCTTCAGGGACCTCCGTGGGGGCTACACCTTC	CASTFRDLRGGYTF
TRBV7-9	TRBJ2-7	-	once	TGTGCCAGCAGCTTAGTTGTGGGGACTGAGAACGAGCAGTACTTC	CASSLVVGTENEQYF
TRBV9	TRBJ1-6	-	-	TGTGCCAGCAGCGTAGATGCAGGCACGCCACCCCTCCACTTT	CASSVDAGTPPLHF